This TCR beta chain was found in a study of memory CD4+ T cells and cytomegalovirus serostatus. Measured with immunoSEQ multiplex PCR; TCRdb has only the in-frame clones, and not every one. This sample has approximately 63,000 clones, with roughly 75% found just once. Points on this clone: Its antigen remains unidentified.

Single viable CD3+CD4+CD8-CD45RO+ cells were sorted as the memory CD4+ T cells. Study-wide results and caveats: CD4+ memory repertoires contained about 40% of the 164 reported CMV TCRbeta sequences. The CMV-associated TCR signature appears largely within the CD4+ memory repertoire.

Sequencing used memory CD4+ T cells from blood. The sequence came from an adult in good health and CMV-seronegative. Some clones in this sample may be carry-over from other donors' samples.

CDR3 in amino acids: CASSPTRDSSGYTF. The CDR3, as DNA: TGTGCCAGCAGCCCAACCCGGGACAGTAGTGGCTACACCTTC. This chain connects TRBV7-3 to TRBJ1-2, with 7 bases that match TRBD1. Germline values: CDR1 SGHTA, CDR2 FQGTGA. This CDR3 contains 14 residues. The V segment lost 5 bases and the J segment 7 bases; nucleotides outside the gene matches: 10.